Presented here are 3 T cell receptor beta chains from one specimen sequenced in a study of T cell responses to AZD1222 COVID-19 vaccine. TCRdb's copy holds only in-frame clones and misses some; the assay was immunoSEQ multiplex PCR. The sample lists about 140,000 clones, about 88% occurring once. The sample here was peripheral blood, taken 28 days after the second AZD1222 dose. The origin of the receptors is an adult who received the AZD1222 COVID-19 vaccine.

For the CDR3, the DNA is TGTGCCAGCAGCCCGCCCACGGATTTGAGTGAAAAACTGTTTTTT. Translation gives CASSPPTDLSEKLFF. The J gene is TRBJ1-4, the V gene TRBV7-8; D is ambiguous. The CDR3 is made up of 15 amino acids. Between the trimmed V and J ends, which lost 5 bases and 7 bases, there was a span of 17 bases. Germline CDR1 reads SGHVS; CDR2 reads FQNEAQ. The full variable domain, completed using reference TRBV7-8 and TRBJ1-4, is GAGVSQSPRYKVAKRGQDVALRCDPISGHVSLFWYQQALGQGPEFLTYFQNEAQLDKSGLPSDRFFAERPEGSVSTLKIQRTQQEDSAVYLCASSPPTDLSEKLFFGSGTQLSVL.

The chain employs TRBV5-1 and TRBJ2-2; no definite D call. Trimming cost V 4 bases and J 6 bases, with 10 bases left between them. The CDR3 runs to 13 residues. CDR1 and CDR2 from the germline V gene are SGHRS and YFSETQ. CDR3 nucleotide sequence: TGCGCCAGCAGCCCAAACGAAGCCGGGGAGCTGTTTTTT. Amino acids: CASSPNEAGELFF.

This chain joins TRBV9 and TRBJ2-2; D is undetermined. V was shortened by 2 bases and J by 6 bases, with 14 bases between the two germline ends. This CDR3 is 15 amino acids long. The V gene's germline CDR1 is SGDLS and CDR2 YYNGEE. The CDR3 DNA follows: TGTGCCAGCAGCGTCATCAGCAGTAACCCCGGGGAGCTGTTTTTT. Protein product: CASSVISSNPGELFF.